This entry lists 2 T cell receptor beta chains sequenced from one sample in a study of regulatory T cells in long-lasting Graves disease (dated by TCRdb to about 2021). The library was prepared using multiplex PCR. Sequencing was performed on an Illumina HiSeq 4000. TCR beta libraries were built with iRepertoire HTBI primers and Arm-PCR amplification of CDR3 regions. TCRdb applied fastp at Q25 and MiXCR to the public reads, then kept only in-frame beta chains. CDR3 protein duplicates are merged, each entry listing the most common genes and DNA. The sample table lists 400,000 or so distinct CDR3 sequences, roughly a quarter of them with a count of one. Around 26% of the sample is taken by the ten largest. The label giving this sample's time point can be read as: persistent/refractory GD, antithyroid drugs over 5 years with positive TRAb. For both TCR sequencing and RNA sequencing, RNA was extracted from PBMCs using TRIzol.

Sequences were derived from peripheral blood mononuclear cells (PBMCs), sampled when the disease was refractory, from a patient treated with antithyroid drugs. These receptors were obtained from a female donor with Graves disease.

The gene calls are TRBV7-9 and TRBJ1-6; weak D call: TRBD1 (5 bases). V was trimmed by 5 bases and J by 4 bases, leaving 15 bases between them. This CDR3 has 16 residues. From germline, CDR1 is SEHNR and CDR2 FQNEAQ (reference sequence). CDR3 DNA sequence: TGTGCCAGCAGCCATGACAGCCAACTTTATAATTCACCCCTCCACTTT. It specifies CASSHDSQLYNSPLHF.

This clonotype has only a few counts. A much larger clone differs by one base, so this may be a read error. The conserved final phenylalanine or tryptophan is absent from the CDR3, which likely points to a read error. The chain links TRBV28 to TRBJ2-5; no clear D. CDR1 and CDR2 (germline): MDHEN, SYDVKM. The CDR3 consists of 14 residues. Trimming removed 6 bases from V and 5 bases from J, with 16 bases in between. The CDR3 reads CASSPGRVAETQYL. CDR3 coding DNA: TGTGCCAGCAGCCCGGGCCGGGTGGCGGAGACCCAGTACCTC.